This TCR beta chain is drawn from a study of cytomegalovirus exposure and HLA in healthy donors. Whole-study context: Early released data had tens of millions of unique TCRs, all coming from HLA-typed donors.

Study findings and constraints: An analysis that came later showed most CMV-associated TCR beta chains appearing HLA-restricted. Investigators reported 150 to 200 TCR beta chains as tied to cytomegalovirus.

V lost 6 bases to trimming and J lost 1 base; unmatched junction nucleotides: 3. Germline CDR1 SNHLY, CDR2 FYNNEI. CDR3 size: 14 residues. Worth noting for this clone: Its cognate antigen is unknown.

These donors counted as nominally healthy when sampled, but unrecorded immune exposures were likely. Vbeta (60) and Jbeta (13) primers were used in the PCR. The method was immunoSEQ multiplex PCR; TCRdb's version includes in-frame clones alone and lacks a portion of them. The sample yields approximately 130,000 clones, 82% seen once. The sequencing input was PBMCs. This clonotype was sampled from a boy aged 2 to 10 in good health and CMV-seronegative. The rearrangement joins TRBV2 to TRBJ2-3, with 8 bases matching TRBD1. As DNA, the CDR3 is TGTGCCAGCAGCCAGGACAGGGGCACAGATACGCAGTATTTT. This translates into CASSQDRGTDTQYF.